Described below is a single TCR beta chain sequence and its context. The data were produced by immunoSEQ multiplex PCR, yet TCRdb's version contains in-frame clones alone and is incomplete. There are 320,000 or so clones in the sample; about 90% occur only once, and less than 5.5% lies in the top ten. The data were taken from a study of blood T cell repertoires in COVID-19. Assignment of participants to cohorts was predicated upon participant-reported clinical history. Resolution of symptoms, clearance, or two negative PCRs was present in recovered Cohort 3 donors. Sequences were obtained from PBMCs or T cells enriched from blood (not recorded which). This receptor was taken from a man aged 30-40 years who had recovered from COVID-19.

CDR3 DNA: TGTGCCATCACTAGCCCCTCCTACGAGCAGTACTTC. This gives the protein CAITSPSYEQYF. V gene TRBV10-3 combines with J gene TRBJ2-7; the D gene is possibly TRBD2 (5 bases). This CDR3 has 12 residues. V shed 7 bases and J shed 0 bases, with 7 bases lying between them. CDR1 and CDR2 (germline): ENHRY, SYGVKD.